These 30 T cell receptor beta chains were sequenced from one sample in a study of blood T cell repertoires in COVID-19. Sequencing was performed with immunoSEQ multiplex PCR; in TCRdb, only in-frame clones are kept and a portion is missing. The sample has 100,000 to 150,000 clones, around 89% seen once. Sequenced material: peripheral blood. Every receptor here comes from a human donor in a cohort sampled during active COVID-19.

The chain recombines TRBV5-1 with TRBJ1-6; 9 bases are shared with TRBD1. J was trimmed by 5 bases and V by 4 bases; bases with no gene match: 7. CDR3 length: 16 residues. CDR1 is SGHRS and CDR2 is YFSETQ in the germline V gene. CDR3 in DNA: TGCGCCAGCAGCATGGGAGGGACAGGGAATAATTCACCCCTCCACTTT. Translated, it gives CASSMGGTGNNSPLHF.

About this clone: One end of the junction varies from germline; a read error may be responsible. This rearrangement joins TRBV29-1 to TRBJ2-7; TRBD1 might be the D (7 bases). The germline gives CDR1 SQVTM, CDR2 ANQGSEA. The CDR3 has 13 amino acids. The CDR3 DNA follows: TGCAGCGTTCAAGACAGGGACTCTTACGAGCAGTACTTC. This translates into CSVQDRDSYEQYF.

The V and J genes are TRBV6-1 and TRBJ2-3; TRBD2 might be the D (5 bases). The germline V and J ends were trimmed by 2 bases and 6 bases, with 21 bases remaining between them. CDR3 length equals 17 residues. Looked up from germline, CDR1 is MNHNS and CDR2 is SASEGT. In nucleotides, the CDR3 is TGTGCCAGCAGTGAATGGTTCGGGATCGGCCTGGGGGATACGCAGTATTTT. Protein product: CASSEWFGIGLGDTQYF.

The chain links TRBV6-5 to TRBJ1-3; D is unclear. The germline CDR1 and CDR2 sequences are MNHEY and SVGAGI. Between the trimmed V and J ends, which lost 6 bases and 5 bases, there was a span of 11 bases. This CDR3 is 13 amino acids long. CDR3 in amino acids: CASSPEGRNTIYF. Written as DNA, the CDR3 is TGTGCCAGCAGCCCCGAGGGCCGAAACACCATATATTTT.

This clone was recorded once. The chain has TRBV4-2 and TRBJ2-1; TRBD1 matches at 10 bases. With V trimmed by 7 bases and J by 0 bases, 24 bases remained unmatched. The length of the CDR3 is 22 residues. Germline V gene sequence: CDR1 LGHNA, CDR2 YNFKEQ. The CDR3 DNA is TGTGCCAGCATCCACCGGGACAGGGGAATTAGCGGGATTAAAAGCTCCTACAATGAGCAGTTCTTC. It specifies CASIHRDRGISGIKSSYNEQFF.

V is TRBV20-1 and J is TRBJ1-4; a weak D match, TRBD1 (5 bases). Between the trimmed V and J ends, which lost 6 bases and 8 bases, there was a span of 10 bases. This CDR3 has 11 residues. From germline, CDR1 is DFQATT and CDR2 SNEGSKA (reference sequence). CDR3 DNA: TGCAGTGCCGTGGAGGGGGAAAAACTGTTTTTT. Its translation is CSAVEGEKLFF.

The rearrangement links TRBV14 to TRBJ2-3; 14 bases map to TRBD2. The CDR3 extends over 16 amino acids. V dropped 4 bases and J dropped 4; count of bases not matched to a gene: 4. Germline V gives CDR1 SGHDN, CDR2 FVKESK. This CDR3 reads CASSLGLAGVSDTQYF. CDR3 DNA: TGTGCCAGCAGCCTGGGACTAGCGGGAGTCTCAGATACGCAGTATTTT.

This chain links TRBV18 with TRBJ2-5; D might be TRBD1 (6 bases). Germline lookup yields CDR1 KGHSH and CDR2 LQKENI. The ends were cut back, 3 bases at V and 7 bases at J, with 27 bases in the middle. This CDR3 has 18 residues. CDR3 bases: TGTGCCAGCTCACCGTTTGATCCAGGGGACCGCGGCCTAGGGACCCAGTACTTC. Translated, it gives CASSPFDPGDRGLGTQYF.

V usage is TRBV6-1 and J usage is TRBJ1-2; D is perhaps TRBD1 (5 bases). The germline gives CDR1 MNHNS, CDR2 SASEGT. CDR3 size: 14 residues. V lost 3 bases to trimming and J lost 10 bases, with 18 bases between them. This CDR3 reads CASSDDSLPQYYTF. The CDR3 region has the DNA TGTGCCAGCAGTGACGACAGCCTACCACAATACTACACCTTC.

The chain couples TRBV11-1 to TRBJ2-2; D call uncertain. CDR3 length: 13 amino acids. With 2 bases removed from V and 7 bases from J, the gap between germline ends came to 8 bases. CDR1 is SGHAT and CDR2 is FQDESV in the germline V gene (reference sequence). The CDR3 loop is CASSLSVVGELFF. DNA for the CDR3: TGTGCCAGCAGCTTATCGGTAGTCGGGGAGCTGTTTTTT. The complete variable domain, with remaining parts taken from reference TRBV11-1 and TRBJ2-2, reads EAEVAQSPRYKITEKSQAVAFWCDPISGHATLYWYRQILGQGPELLVQFQDESVVDDSQLPKDRFSAERLKGVDSTLKIQPAELGDSAMYLCASSLSVVGELFFGEGSRLTVL.

The genes are TRBV5-1 and TRBJ1-2; 10 bases align to TRBD1. The CDR3 is 16 residues long. Germline V gives CDR1 SGHRS, CDR2 YFSETQ. Germline trimming cut 7 bases from V and 6 bases from J; bases unmatched to any gene: 15. The CDR3 sequence is CASSRSWTGGSNGYTF. In DNA, the CDR3 is TGCGCCAGCTCCAGGTCATGGACAGGGGGATCTAATGGCTACACCTTC.

V usage is TRBV5-1 and J usage is TRBJ2-1; D possibly corresponds to TRBD2 (7 bases). The CDR3 totals 17 residues. CDR1 is SGHRS, CDR2 YFSETQ, per germline. Trimming removed 3 bases from V and 8 bases from J, with 24 bases in between. The CDR3 sequence is CASSSGTTLASLDEQFF. The DNA of the CDR3 is TGCGCCAGCAGCTCCGGGACAACACTAGCGTCCTTGGATGAGCAGTTCTTC.

This rearrangement joins TRBV10-3 to TRBJ2-3, with D hard to call. The CDR3 is 13 amino acids. The germline gives CDR1 ENHRY, CDR2 SYGVKD. The V and J ends lost 4 bases and 5 bases respectively, with 10 bases between them. CDR3: CAISGLGQDTQYF. The CDR3 nucleotides are TGTGCCATCAGTGGCCTAGGCCAAGATACGCAGTATTTT.

This chain connects TRBV20-1 to TRBJ2-5, with D possibly matching TRBD1 (6 bases). The germline V gene encodes CDR1 DFQATT and CDR2 SNEGSKA (reference sequence). This CDR3 spans 11 amino acids. V lost 4 bases and J 4 bases, leaving 7 bases between the germline ends. CDR3 coding DNA: TGCAGTGCTAAGGGGGTAGAGACCCAGTACTTC. It yields the protein CSAKGVETQYF.

V is TRBV7-8 and J is TRBJ2-1, with D possibly matching TRBD1 (7 bases). The germline V and J ends were trimmed by 1 base and 8 bases, with 15 bases remaining between them. The CDR3 has 15 residues. Germline assignment: CDR1 SGHVS and CDR2 FQNEAQ. CDR3 DNA sequence: TGTGCCAGCAGCTTAGTGGCGGGACAGTTATATGAGCAGTTCTTC. It yields the protein CASSLVAGQLYEQFF.

The genes are TRBV11-3 and TRBJ2-7, with TRBD2 matching 7 bases. Germline-derived CDR1 and CDR2 are SGHNT and YENEEA. CDR3 length: 14 residues. J was trimmed by 2 bases and V by 5 bases; bases with no gene match: 6. CDR3 nucleotides: TGTGCCAGCAGCGTGTCTAGCGGAACCTACGAGCAGTACTTC. Amino acid sequence: CASSVSSGTYEQYF.

This clone was seen just once. The chain carries TRBV11-2 and TRBJ2-1; 13 nucleotides agree with TRBD2. Germline CDR1 is SGHAT and CDR2 is FQNNGV. This CDR3 has 18 amino acids. V was clipped by 2 bases and J by 10 bases; unmatched bases: 14. Here the CDR3 reads CASSLSPKLAGGPGEQFF. The CDR3 DNA is TGTGCCAGCAGCTTATCCCCAAAACTAGCGGGAGGGCCGGGGGAGCAGTTCTTC.

The table lists this clone with a count of one. The chain carries TRBV12-3 or TRBV12-4 and TRBJ2-5; 7 bases match TRBD2. V was clipped by 2 bases and J by 14 bases; unmatched bases: 11. This CDR3 is built from 13 residues. The CDR3 here is CASSLPSPGLTYF. In DNA form, the CDR3 reads TGTGCCAGCAGTTTACCTTCCCCGGGACTAACCTACTTC.

This clone was picked up one time. The V gene is TRBV29-1, the J gene TRBJ2-7; TRBD2 is a possible D gene (6 bases). Deletions cut 5 bases from V and 4 bases from J, with 21 bases between. Germline assignment: CDR1 SQVTM and CDR2 ANQGSEA. The CDR3 length is 15 residues. This chain's CDR3 is CSVLGGKLLGYEQYF. For the CDR3, the DNA is TGCAGCGTTTTGGGCGGGAAGCTTTTGGGATACGAGCAGTACTTC.

This clone showed up just once. In DNA, the CDR3 is TGCGCCAGCAGCTTGATGCAGGAAGGTGAAAAACTGTTTTTT. It translates to CASSLMQEGEKLFF. The V and J genes are TRBV5-1 and TRBJ1-4, with D unclear. Deletions cut 1 base from V and 7 bases from J, with 11 bases between. The germline gives CDR1 SGHRS, CDR2 YFSETQ. The CDR3 has 14 residues.

Details on this clone: Other DNA sequences of this sample code for an identical CDR3. V is TRBV20-1 and J is TRBJ2-7; D is possibly TRBD2 (6 bases). Germline loops: CDR1 DFQATT, CDR2 SNEGSKA (reference sequence). The CDR3 is 11 amino acids. V shed 3 bases and J shed 5 bases, with 8 bases lying between them. Here the CDR3 reads CSARSGHEQYF. DNA of the CDR3: TGCAGTGCTAGGAGCGGGCACGAGCAGTACTTC.

The chain carries TRBV4-1 and TRBJ2-1; perhaps TRBD1 as D (5 bases). Germline V gene sequence: CDR1 MGHRA, CDR2 YSYEKL. Trimming pared 4 bases from V and 8 bases from J, leaving 15 bases between. The CDR3 is 14 amino acids. As DNA, the CDR3 is TGCGCCAGCAGCCCCCTCGACGGCAGGGATGAGCAGTTCTTC. Translated: CASSPLDGRDEQFF.

This chain links TRBV5-1 with TRBJ2-7, with D perhaps TRBD1 (5 bases). The germline V gene encodes CDR1 SGHRS and CDR2 YFSETQ. Trimming removed 1 base from V and 7 bases from J, with 15 bases in between. This CDR3 is 14 amino acids long. CDR3 amino acids: CASSLSAGAWEQYF. In nucleotides, the CDR3 is TGCGCCAGCAGCTTGAGTGCTGGGGCGTGGGAGCAGTACTTC.

The V call is TRBV5-1, the J call TRBJ1-1; D may be TRBD1 (6 bases). The CDR3 has 15 amino acids. Trimming pared 0 bases from V and 4 bases from J, leaving 13 bases between. Per germline, CDR1 SGHRS and CDR2 YFSETQ. The CDR3 reads CASSLEVQGSTEAFF. CDR3 DNA: TGCGCCAGCAGCTTGGAAGTACAGGGTAGCACTGAAGCTTTCTTT. The full variable domain, in which reference TRBV5-1 and TRBJ1-1 provide the parts outside the CDR3, is KAGVTQTPRYLIKTRGQQVTLSCSPISGHRSVSWYQQTPGQGLQFLFEYFSETQRNKGNFPGRFSGRQFSNSRSEMNVSTLELGDSALYLCASSLEVQGSTEAFFGQGTRLTVV.

This chain connects TRBV18 to TRBJ2-5; D ambiguous. Germline V gene sequence: CDR1 KGHSH, CDR2 LQKENI. This CDR3 is built from 14 residues. The V and J ends lost 0 bases and 2 bases respectively, with 7 bases between them. The CDR3 region has the DNA TGTGCCAGCTCACCACCGTCACAGCAAGAGACCCAGTACTTC. It encodes CASSPPSQQETQYF.

This CDR3 reads CASSPTRDFKTDTQYF. The CDR3 DNA is TGTGCCAGCAGCCCGACGCGGGACTTTAAGACAGATACGCAGTATTTT. The gene calls are TRBV7-9 and TRBJ2-3, with D possibly being TRBD2 (6 bases). Germline CDR1 is SEHNR and CDR2 is FQNEAQ (reference sequence). Trimming stripped 5 bases from V and 3 bases from J, with 18 bases between. The CDR3 has 16 amino acids. Full variable domain (remainder filled in from reference TRBV7-9 and TRBJ2-3): DTGVSQNPRHKITKRGQNVTFRCDPISEHNRLYWYRQTLGQGPEFLTYFQNEAQLEKSRLLSDRFSAERPKGSFSTLEIQRTEQGDSAMYLCASSPTRDFKTDTQYFGPGTRLTVL.

The chain links TRBV6-5 to TRBJ1-1, with D unresolved. Germline lookup yields CDR1 MNHEY and CDR2 SVGAGI. The CDR3 runs 12 residues. Trimming shortened V by 2 bases and J by 3 bases, and 4 bases separated the two germline ends. CDR3 sequence reads: CASSYGHTEAFF. CDR3 bases: TGTGCCAGCAGTTACGGGCACACTGAAGCTTTCTTT.

This chain links TRBV24-1 with TRBJ2-6, with 8 bases fitting TRBD1. Germline values: CDR1 KGHDR, CDR2 SFDVKD. V dropped 3 bases and J dropped 1; count of bases not matched to a gene: 7. This CDR3 region has 18 residues. CDR3 protein: CATSDTGQGRSGANVLTF. DNA for the CDR3: TGTGCCACCAGTGATACCGGACAGGGTAGGTCTGGGGCCAACGTCCTGACTTTC.

This clone has just a few counts. The rearrangement uses TRBV9 and TRBJ2-5; 7 bases are shared with TRBD1. The CDR3 runs 15 residues. Germline values: CDR1 SGDLS, CDR2 YYNGEE. V gave up 0 bases and J gave up 5 bases; unmatched junction bases: 7. The CDR3 spells CASSVGLGGLETQYF. CDR3 sequence (DNA): TGTGCCAGCAGCGTAGGTTTAGGGGGCCTCGAGACCCAGTACTTC.

CDR3 residues: CATSDLDKNTGELFF. CDR3 DNA: TGTGCCACCAGTGATTTAGACAAGAACACCGGGGAGCTGTTTTTT. The chain recombines TRBV24-1 with TRBJ2-2; no reliable D call. The ends were cut back, 1 base at V and 1 base at J, with 6 bases in the middle. The CDR3 spans 15 residues. Germline lookup yields CDR1 KGHDR and CDR2 SFDVKD.